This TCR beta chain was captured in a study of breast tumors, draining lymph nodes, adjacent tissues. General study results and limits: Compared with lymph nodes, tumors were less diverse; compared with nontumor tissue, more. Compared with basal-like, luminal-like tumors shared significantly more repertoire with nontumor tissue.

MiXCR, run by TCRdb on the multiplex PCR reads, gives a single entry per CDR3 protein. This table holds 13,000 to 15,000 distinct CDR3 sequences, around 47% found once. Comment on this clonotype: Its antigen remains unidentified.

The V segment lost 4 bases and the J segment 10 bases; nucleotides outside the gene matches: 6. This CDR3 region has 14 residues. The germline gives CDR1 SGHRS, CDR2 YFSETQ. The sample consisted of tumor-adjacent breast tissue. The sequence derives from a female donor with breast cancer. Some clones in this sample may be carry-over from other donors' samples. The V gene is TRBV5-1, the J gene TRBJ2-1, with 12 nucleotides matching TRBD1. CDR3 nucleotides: TGCGCCAGCAGCGACGGGACAGGGGGCAGCGAGCAGTTCTTC. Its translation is CASSDGTGGSEQFF.